In this sample, the clone carrying this T cell receptor (beta chain) turned up once. The antigen is undetermined. This record comes from a study of cytomegalovirus exposure and HLA in healthy donors. Overall study context: Early on, a data release was issued that held 80 million or so unique TCRs from HLA-typed donors. Broader study findings: Presence/absence analyses assumed roughly uniform sequencing depth across donors.

Both 60 Vbeta primers and 13 Jbeta primers went into the PCR. Assay used: immunoSEQ multiplex PCR; TCRdb lists only in-frame clones, some missing. Of tens of thousands of clones listed, less than 80% are singletons. Unmatched junction bases numbered 9, after V lost 3 bases and J lost 5 bases. The CDR3 extends over 15 amino acids. In germline, CDR1 is SGHTA, CDR2 FQGNSA. The sample taken for sequencing was PBMCs. This TCR was sampled from a man aged 55 to 70 in good health and CMV-seropositive. The rearrangement links TRBV7-2 to TRBJ2-7, with 8 nucleotides matching TRBD1. The CDR3 DNA follows: TGTGCCAGCAGCTTGTGGACAGGGTCGTCCAACGAGCAGTACTTC. Translation: CASSLWTGSSNEQYF.